This entry describes one T cell receptor (beta chain). Antigen specificity is unknown. TCRdb re-called the 5' RACE reads and gives one entry per CDR3 protein, without DNA. Its table records about 380,000 distinct CDR3 sequences. This sample was taken from a study of monozygotic twins with inflammatory bowel disease. General study points: Individual T cell subtypes were not distinguishable. The results supported no single strong signal or clonotype associated with IBD.

Germline V gene data show CDR1 as SGDLS and CDR2 as YYNGEE. The CDR3 runs 13 residues. The specimen sequenced was blood. The J gene is TRBJ1-1, the V gene TRBV9. This sequence was found in a human donor with ulcerative colitis or Crohn's disease, or a healthy co-twin of an affected twin (not recorded which). The CDR3 loop is CASSVAGNTEAFF.